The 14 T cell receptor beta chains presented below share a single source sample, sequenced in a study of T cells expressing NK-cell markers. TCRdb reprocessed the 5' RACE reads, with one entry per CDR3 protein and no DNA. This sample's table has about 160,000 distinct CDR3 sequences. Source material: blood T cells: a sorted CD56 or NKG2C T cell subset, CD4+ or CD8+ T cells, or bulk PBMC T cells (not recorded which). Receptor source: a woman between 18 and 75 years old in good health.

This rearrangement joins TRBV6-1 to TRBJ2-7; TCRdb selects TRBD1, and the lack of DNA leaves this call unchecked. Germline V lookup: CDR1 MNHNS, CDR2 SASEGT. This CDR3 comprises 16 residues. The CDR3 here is CASNSPGGRGLYEQYF.

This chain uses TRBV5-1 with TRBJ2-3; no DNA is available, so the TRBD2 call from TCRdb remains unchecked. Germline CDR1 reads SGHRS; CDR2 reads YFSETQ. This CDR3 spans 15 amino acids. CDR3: CASNLEAGLLDTQYF.

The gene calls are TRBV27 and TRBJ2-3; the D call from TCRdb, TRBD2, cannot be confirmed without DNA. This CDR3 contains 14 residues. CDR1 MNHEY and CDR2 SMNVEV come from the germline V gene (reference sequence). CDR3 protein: CASSLFQRGGAQYF.

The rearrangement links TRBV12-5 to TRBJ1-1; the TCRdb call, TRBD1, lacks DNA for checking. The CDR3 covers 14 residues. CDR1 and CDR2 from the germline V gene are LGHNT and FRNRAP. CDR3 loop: CASGLSRDSSEAFF. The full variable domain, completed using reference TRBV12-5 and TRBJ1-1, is DARVTQTPRHKVTEMGQEVTMRCQPILGHNTVFWYRQTMMQGLELLAYFRNRAPLDDSGMPKDRFSAEMPDATLATLKIQPSEPRDSAVYFCASGLSRDSSEAFFGQGTRLTVV.

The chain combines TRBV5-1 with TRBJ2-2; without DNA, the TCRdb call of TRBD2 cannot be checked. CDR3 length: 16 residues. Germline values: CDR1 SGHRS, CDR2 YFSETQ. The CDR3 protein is CASSPIAGGPGGELFF.

The CDR3 region is CATSDTAGQGAEHEQFF. The chain carries TRBV24-1 and TRBJ2-1; the D call from TCRdb, TRBD1, cannot be confirmed without DNA. This CDR3 contains 17 residues. Germline V gene sequence: CDR1 KGHDR, CDR2 SFDVKD.

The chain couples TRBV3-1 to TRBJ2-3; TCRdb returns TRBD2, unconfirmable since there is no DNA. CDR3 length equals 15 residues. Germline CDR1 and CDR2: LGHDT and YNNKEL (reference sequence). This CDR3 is CASSPASLWTDTQYF.

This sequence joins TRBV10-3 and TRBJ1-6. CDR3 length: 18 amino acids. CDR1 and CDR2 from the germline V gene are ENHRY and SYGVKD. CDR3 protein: CAIAEPLRALNYNSPLHF.

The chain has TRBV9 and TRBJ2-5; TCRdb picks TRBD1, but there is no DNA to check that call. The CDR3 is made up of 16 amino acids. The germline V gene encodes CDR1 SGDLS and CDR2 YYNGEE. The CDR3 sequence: CASSVAPLSGQETQYF.

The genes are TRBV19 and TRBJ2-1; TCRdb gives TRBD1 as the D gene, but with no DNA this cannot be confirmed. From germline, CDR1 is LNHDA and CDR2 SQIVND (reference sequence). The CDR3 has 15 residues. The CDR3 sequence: CASSIGGTMANEQFF.

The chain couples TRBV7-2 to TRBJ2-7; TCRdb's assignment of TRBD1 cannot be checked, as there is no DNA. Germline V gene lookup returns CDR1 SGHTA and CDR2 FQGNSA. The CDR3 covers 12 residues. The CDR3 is CASSLGPELQYF.

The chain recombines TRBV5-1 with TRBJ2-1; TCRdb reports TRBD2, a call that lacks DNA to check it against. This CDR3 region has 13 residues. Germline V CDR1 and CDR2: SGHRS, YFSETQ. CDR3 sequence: CASKEGEADEQFF. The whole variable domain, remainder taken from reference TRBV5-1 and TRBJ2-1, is KAGVTQTPRYLIKTRGQQVTLSCSPISGHRSVSWYQQTPGQGLQFLFEYFSETQRNKGNFPGRFSGRQFSNSRSEMNVSTLELGDSALYLCASKEGEADEQFFGPGTRLTVL.

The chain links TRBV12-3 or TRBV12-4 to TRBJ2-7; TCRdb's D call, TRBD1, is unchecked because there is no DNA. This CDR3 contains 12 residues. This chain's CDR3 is CASSRDRGEQYF.

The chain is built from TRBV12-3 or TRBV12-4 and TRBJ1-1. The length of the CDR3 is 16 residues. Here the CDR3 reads CASSPPGLLLVAEAFF.